This TCR beta chain emerged from a study of blood T cell repertoires in COVID-19. Study-wide context: COVID-19 samples collected from the United States, Italy and Spain covered acute and convalescent phases.

Those who participated ranged in age from roughly 18 to 95 years and resided in approximately 26 US areas. Participants were placed into cohorts based on the clinical history they reported. Clones were read by immunoSEQ multiplex PCR, and TCRdb kept only the in-frame ones, dropping some. Among 380,000 or so clones listed, approximately 91% were seen once. The clonotype comes from a woman between 40 and 55 years old with acute COVID-19. The source material was PBMCs or T cells enriched from blood (not recorded which).

Written as DNA, the CDR3 is TGCGCCAGCGCTATCCTGGGACAGCTTTCAAATGAAAAACTGTTTTTT. Translating gives CASAILGQLSNEKLFF. This chain joins TRBV4-1 and TRBJ1-4, with 7 bases lining up with TRBD1. The V gene's germline CDR1 is MGHRA and CDR2 YSYEKL. With 8 bases clipped from V and 5 bases from J, the junction kept 14 bases outside the gene matches. This CDR3 comprises 16 residues.